The 14 T cell receptor beta chains listed next were all sequenced from one sample in a study of blood T cell repertoires in COVID-19. Data came from immunoSEQ multiplex PCR; TCRdb stores just in-frame clones and leaves some out. The data hold about 280,000 clones, with 85% to 90% observed a single time. Specimen: peripheral blood. These receptors originate from a woman in her twenties or thirties with COVID-19, enrolled during active disease.

The rearrangement uses TRBV3-1 (or the pseudogene TRBV3-2) and TRBJ1-1; 7 bases match TRBD1. Germline V gives CDR1 LGHDT, CDR2 YNNKEL (reference sequence). The CDR3 covers 15 residues. V was pared by 4 bases and J by 7 bases, with 12 bases of the junction left unmatched. The CDR3 here is CASSPRDSPIREAFF. The CDR3 bases are TGTGCCAGCAGCCCCCGGGACAGTCCGATTCGTGAAGCTTTCTTT.

This clone has only a few counts. CDR3 bases: TGTGCCAGCAGCTTAAGGACAGAGTTGGGAAACACCATATATTTT. Protein product: CASSLRTELGNTIYF. The gene calls are TRBV9 and TRBJ1-3, with a weak D call TRBD1 (6 bases). CDR3 length: 15 residues. CDR1 and CDR2 (germline): SGDLS, YYNGEE. V shed 4 bases and J shed 4 bases, with 15 bases lying between them.

V usage is TRBV6-1 and J usage is TRBJ1-2, with 7 bases aligning to TRBD1. The germline V gene encodes CDR1 MNHNS and CDR2 SASEGT. CDR3 length: 13 residues. V gave up 3 bases and J gave up 2 bases; unmatched junction bases: 0. CDR3 in amino acids: CASSETGNYGYTF. The DNA for the CDR3 is TGTGCCAGCAGTGAGACAGGGAACTATGGCTACACCTTC.

V and J are TRBV7-9 and TRBJ2-1, with TRBD2 matching 7 bases. The CDR3 covers 15 residues. The germline V gene encodes CDR1 SEHNR and CDR2 FQNEAQ (reference sequence). V shed 0 bases and J 4 bases; nucleotides not matched to a gene: 3. In nucleotides, the CDR3 is TGTGCCAGCAGCTTAGCGCGGGGGAAATACAATGAGCAGTTCTTC. Amino acids: CASSLARGKYNEQFF.

In this sample, this clone turned up once. The rearrangement uses TRBV11-2 and TRBJ1-1; D might be TRBD1 (5 bases). The germline V gene encodes CDR1 SGHAT and CDR2 FQNNGV. V lost 0 bases to trimming and J lost 4 bases, with 12 bases between them. The CDR3 has 15 residues. CDR3 region: CASSLDQGVGTEAFF. DNA for the CDR3: TGTGCCAGCAGCTTAGATCAAGGGGTCGGCACTGAAGCTTTCTTT.

V and J are TRBV7-9 and TRBJ2-1; 10 bases are shared with TRBD2. Germline CDR1 SEHNR, CDR2 FQNEAQ (reference sequence). There are 14 residues in the CDR3. J was trimmed by 7 bases and V by 5 bases; bases with no gene match: 5. The CDR3 spells CASSPPGLANEQFF. DNA for the CDR3: TGTGCCAGCAGCCCCCCGGGACTAGCGAATGAGCAGTTCTTC.

The V gene is TRBV7-9, the J gene TRBJ2-7; D ambiguous. The CDR3 is 13 residues long. CDR1 SEHNR and CDR2 FQNEAQ come from the germline V gene (reference sequence). The V gene lost 0 bases and the J gene lost 5 bases, with 8 bases spanning the gap. The CDR3 loop reads CASSLAFLDEQYF. In nucleotides, the CDR3 is TGTGCCAGCAGCTTAGCGTTTTTAGACGAGCAGTACTTC.

The CDR3 loop is CASSLASGANQETQYF. The CDR3 bases are TGCGCCAGCAGCTTGGCTAGCGGGGCGAACCAAGAGACCCAGTACTTC. The chain recombines TRBV5-1 with TRBJ2-5, with TRBD2 matching over 9 bases. Per germline, CDR1 SGHRS and CDR2 YFSETQ. The J segment lost 0 bases and the V segment lost 0 bases, leaving 3 bases of the junction unmatched. The CDR3 consists of 16 residues.

The genes are TRBV9 and TRBJ1-3; no clear D gene. Germline values: CDR1 SGDLS, CDR2 YYNGEE. The V gene lost 3 bases and the J gene lost 4 bases, with 8 bases spanning the gap. The CDR3 is made up of 13 amino acids. CDR3 DNA sequence: TGTGCCAGCAGCGGAAATCAGGGAAACACCATATATTTT. It is translated as CASSGNQGNTIYF.

J is TRBJ2-2 and V is TRBV5-1; D perhaps matches TRBD2 (5 bases). Germline CDR1 is SGHRS and CDR2 is YFSETQ. Trimming stripped 5 bases from V and 5 bases from J, with 7 bases between. The CDR3 sequence is 12 residues long. The CDR3 nucleotides read TGCGCCAGCAGAGGGAGTACCGGGGAGCTGTTTTTT. The encoded protein is CASRGSTGELFF.

The chain combines TRBV27 with TRBJ1-6; 7 nucleotides align to TRBD1. Germline loops: CDR1 MNHEY, CDR2 SMNVEV (reference sequence). The CDR3 length is 14 residues. V gave up 3 bases and J gave up 6 bases; unmatched junction bases: 2. Here the CDR3 DNA reads TGTGCCAGCAGTTTTGGACAGGTTAATTCACCCCTCCACTTT. Translation: CASSFGQVNSPLHF.

The rearrangement uses TRBV6-1 and TRBJ1-1; D unclear. Per germline, CDR1 MNHNS and CDR2 SASEGT. V lost 5 bases to trimming and J lost 1 base, with 5 bases between them. The CDR3 contains 12 residues. This CDR3 is CASSNGNTEAFF. The DNA of the CDR3 is TGTGCCAGCAGTAACGGGAACACTGAAGCTTTCTTT.

The chain uses TRBV6-2 or TRBV6-3 and TRBJ1-5; a weak D match, TRBD1 (5 bases). V was shortened by 2 bases and J by 0 bases, with 8 bases between the two germline ends. This CDR3 region has 15 residues. Germline assignment: CDR1 MNHEY and CDR2 SVGEGT. The CDR3 DNA reads TGTGCCAGCAGTTACGCTAGGGGTAGCAATCAGCCCCAGCATTTT. Residues: CASSYARGSNQPQHF.

V and J are TRBV5-1 and TRBJ1-6, with 7 bases lining up with TRBD1. This CDR3 has 14 residues. CDR1 is SGHRS and CDR2 is YFSETQ in the germline V gene. The trim removed 4 bases at V and 11 bases at J, leaving 9 bases unmatched. CDR3 DNA: TGCGCCAGCAGCGTCGGACAGGCCGCGGCACCCCTCCACTTT. Translated, it gives CASSVGQAAAPLHF. The complete variable domain, with remaining parts taken from reference TRBV5-1 and TRBJ1-6, reads KAGVTQTPRYLIKTRGQQVTLSCSPISGHRSVSWYQQTPGQGLQFLFEYFSETQRNKGNFPGRFSGRQFSNSRSEMNVSTLELGDSALYLCASSVGQAAAPLHFGNGTRLTVT.